Listed below are T cell receptor beta chains from one sample, sequenced in a study of blood T cell repertoires in COVID-19. Using immunoSEQ multiplex PCR, the repertoire was profiled, and TCRdb retains in-frame clones only, with some absent. The repertoire holds about 140,000 clones, roughly 84% seen once, with 8.9% in the top ten. Sequences were obtained from peripheral blood. The source of these receptors is a man aged 25 to 40 with COVID-19, enrolled during active disease. Each CDR3 is given with its conserved first and last residue. The D gene is left open where the match is weak. The size of a clone is reported for some rows only, either as once, few or many, or as a class for expanded clones.

V	D	length	size	J	CDR3	DNA
TRBV28	TRBD2	15	-	TRBJ2-1	CASSRSGKNYNEQFF	TGTGCCAGCAGTCGTAGCGGGAAGAACTACAATGAGCAGTTCTTC
TRBV9	-	14	few	TRBJ1-2	CASSPSLSINGYTF	TGTGCCAGCAGCCCTAGCTTGAGTATCAATGGCTACACCTTC
TRBV2	TRBD1	14	-	TRBJ2-1	CASRLTGGPNEQFF	TGTGCCAGCAGATTGACAGGGGGTCCCAATGAGCAGTTCTTC
TRBV28	TRBD2	14	-	TRBJ2-7	CASSPTSETYEQYF	TGTGCCAGCAGTCCCACTAGCGAAACCTACGAGCAGTACTTC
TRBV27	TRBD2	16	-	TRBJ2-3	CASSSGAGTSAHTQYF	TGTGCCAGCAGTTCAGGGGCCGGGACTAGTGCACATACGCAGTATTTT
TRBV7-2	TRBD2	17	-	TRBJ2-5	CASSQPITSGREETQYF	TGTGCCAGCAGCCAACCCATAACTAGCGGGAGAGAAGAGACCCAGTACTTC
TRBV3-1/TRBV3-2	-	12	-	TRBJ2-7	CASSQGTYEQYF	TGTGCCAGCAGCCAAGGGACTTACGAGCAGTACTTC
TRBV27	-	12	-	TRBJ2-7	CASLNRVGEQYF	TGTGCCAGCCTAAACAGGGTGGGCGAGCAGTACTTC
TRBV27	TRBD1	16	-	TRBJ2-4	CASTPGTGLAKNIQYF	TGTGCCAGCACCCCTGGGACAGGTCTAGCCAAAAACATTCAGTACTTC
TRBV19	-	16	-	TRBJ1-2	CASSMDTGLTNYGYTF	TGTGCCAGTAGTATGGATACAGGGCTTACTAACTATGGCTACACCTTC
TRBV15	-	16	few	TRBJ2-3	CATSRTSGEGVDTQYF	TGTGCCACCAGCAGAACCTCAGGGGAAGGGGTGGATACGCAGTATTTT
TRBV29-1	-	13	-	TRBJ2-4	CSALTGMGGIQYF	TGCAGCGCCCTGACAGGGATGGGGGGCATTCAGTACTTC
TRBV6-4	-	12	-	TRBJ1-2	CASSEGSYGYTF	TGTGCCAGCAGTGAGGGCAGCTATGGCTACACCTTC
TRBV11-3	-	13	-	TRBJ2-1	CASSSRGYNEQFF	TGTGCCAGCAGCTCTCGGGGGTACAATGAGCAGTTCTTC
TRBV30	-	13	-	TRBJ2-5	CASGHHLGETQYF	TGTGCTTCGGGACACCACCTCGGGGAGACCCAGTACTTC
TRBV27	-	17	-	TRBJ2-7	CASSLGAGPPEIYEQYF	TGTGCCAGCAGTTTAGGGGCAGGGCCTCCTGAGATCTACGAGCAGTACTTC
TRBV30	-	12	-	TRBJ2-3	CAWDPRGDTQYF	TGTGCCTGGGACCCTAGAGGCGATACGCAGTATTTT
TRBV5-5	-	13	-	TRBJ2-5	CASSFSTKETQYF	TGTGCCAGCAGCTTTTCTACTAAAGAGACCCAGTACTTC
TRBV30	-	12	-	TRBJ1-1	CAGRGLNTEAFF	TGTGCCGGCAGGGGCCTTAACACTGAAGCTTTCTTT
TRBV3-1/TRBV3-2	-	16	-	TRBJ2-7	CASSQVSGPVPYEQYF	TGTGCCAGCAGCCAAGTAAGTGGGCCTGTCCCCTACGAGCAGTACTTC
TRBV5-6	-	11	-	TRBJ1-2	CASSLELGYTF	TGTGCCAGCAGCTTGGAGCTTGGCTACACCTTC
TRBV5-1	TRBD2	19	-	TRBJ2-2	CASSLGRRGLAENTGELFF	TGCGCCAGCAGCTTGGGGCGCAGGGGACTAGCTGAGAACACCGGGGAGCTGTTTTTT
TRBV11-3	-	14	few	TRBJ2-1	CASSSRRQGNEQFF	TGTGCCAGCAGCTCGCGGAGGCAAGGCAATGAGCAGTTCTTC
TRBV9	TRBD2	15	few	TRBJ2-1	CASSPTSGSYNEQFF	TGTGCCAGCAGCCCGACTAGCGGCTCCTACAATGAGCAGTTCTTC
TRBV12-5	-	12	-	TRBJ2-1	CASGFNTNEQFF	TGTGCTAGTGGTTTCAACACCAATGAGCAGTTCTTC
TRBV7-2	-	15	-	TRBJ1-2	CASSPLRDFNYGYTF	TGTGCCAGCAGCCCTCTTCGAGACTTTAACTATGGCTACACCTTC
TRBV5-5	-	12	-	TRBJ1-1	CASSLTSTEAFF	TGTGCCAGCAGCCTTACATCCACTGAAGCTTTCTTT
TRBV18	-	15	-	TRBJ1-6	CASSPRGATNSPLHF	TGTGCCAGCTCACCCAGGGGCGCGACTAATTCACCCCTCCACTTT
TRBV6-5	TRBD1	12	-	TRBJ1-2	CASSNPTGYNTF	TGTGCCAGCAGTAACCCGACAGGGTATAACACCTTC
TRBV7-9	-	14	-	TRBJ1-2	CASTREAGSYGYTF	TGTGCCTCAACCCGAGAGGCTGGCTCTTATGGCTACACCTTC
TRBV5-1	-	13	few	TRBJ2-7	CASSFSGPYEQYF	TGCGCCAGCAGCTTTTCGGGTCCCTACGAGCAGTACTTC
TRBV19	TRBD2	15	few	TRBJ2-2	CASGTSGRETGELFF	TGTGCCAGCGGGACTAGCGGGAGGGAGACCGGGGAGCTGTTTTTT
TRBV10-2	TRBD2	14	-	TRBJ2-5	CASRLAGREETQYF	TGCGCCAGCAGACTAGCGGGACGGGAAGAGACCCAGTACTTC
TRBV19	-	16	-	TRBJ1-2	CASSIERRAESPRYTF	TGTGCCAGTAGTATAGAACGCAGGGCGGAGTCTCCGCGGTACACCTTC
TRBV14	-	14	-	TRBJ2-7	CASSLGGGAYEQYF	TGTGCCAGCAGCCTTGGAGGGGGGGCCTACGAGCAGTACTTC